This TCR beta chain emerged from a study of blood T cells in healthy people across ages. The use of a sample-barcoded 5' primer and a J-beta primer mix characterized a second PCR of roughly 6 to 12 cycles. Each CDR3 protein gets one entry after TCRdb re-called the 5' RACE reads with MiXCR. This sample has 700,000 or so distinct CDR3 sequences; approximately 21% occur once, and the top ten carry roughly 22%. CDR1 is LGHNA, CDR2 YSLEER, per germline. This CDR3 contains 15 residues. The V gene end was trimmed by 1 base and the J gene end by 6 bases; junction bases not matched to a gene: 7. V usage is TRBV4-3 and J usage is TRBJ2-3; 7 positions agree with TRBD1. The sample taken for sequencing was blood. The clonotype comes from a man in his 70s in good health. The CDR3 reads CASSQAYRGGDTQYF. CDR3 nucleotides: TGCGCCAGCAGCCAAGCCTACAGGGGCGGGGATACGCAGTATTTT.